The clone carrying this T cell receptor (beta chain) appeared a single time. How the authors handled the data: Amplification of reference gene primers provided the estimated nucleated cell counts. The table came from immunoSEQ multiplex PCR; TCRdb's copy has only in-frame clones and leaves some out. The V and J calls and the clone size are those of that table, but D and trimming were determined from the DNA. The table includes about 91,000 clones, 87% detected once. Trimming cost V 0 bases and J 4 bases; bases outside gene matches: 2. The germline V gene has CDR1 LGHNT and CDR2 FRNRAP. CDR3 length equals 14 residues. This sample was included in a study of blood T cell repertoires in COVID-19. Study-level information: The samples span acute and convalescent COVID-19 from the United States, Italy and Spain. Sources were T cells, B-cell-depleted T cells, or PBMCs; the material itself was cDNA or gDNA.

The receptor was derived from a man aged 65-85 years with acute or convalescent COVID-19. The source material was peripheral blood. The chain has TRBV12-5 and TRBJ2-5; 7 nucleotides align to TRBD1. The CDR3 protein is CASGLVRDRETQYF. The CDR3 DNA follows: TGTGCTAGTGGTTTGGTAAGGGACAGAGAGACCCAGTACTTC.